What follows are 12 T cell receptor beta chains derived from one specimen sequenced in a study of T cells expressing NK-cell markers (dated by TCRdb to the early 2020s). The library was produced with 5' RACE. This sample was sequenced with an Illumina HiSeq 2000. Reads reprocessed by TCRdb are summarized as one entry per CDR3 protein sequence, and DNA is absent. This sample's records show a few hundred thousand distinct CDR3 sequences. The top ten clones comprise over 1.3% of the sample. Specimen: blood T cells: a sorted CD56 or NKG2C T cell subset, CD4+ or CD8+ T cells, or bulk PBMC T cells (not recorded which). These receptor sequences come from a woman aged 50 to 60 in good health. Donor details come from another sample of the same person, matched by shared clones.

This chain connects TRBV15 to TRBJ2-2; with no DNA, the TCRdb D assignment of TRBD1 cannot be verified. In germline, CDR1 is LNHNV, CDR2 YYDKDF (reference sequence). This CDR3 is 16 amino acids long. The CDR3 loop is CATSRFGQGRAGELFF.

The chain has TRBV3-1 and TRBJ1-1. This CDR3 comprises 14 residues. From germline, CDR1 is LGHDT and CDR2 YNNKEL (reference sequence). CDR3 amino acids: CASSHDRRNTEAFF.

The chain joins TRBV12-5 to TRBJ2-7; TCRdb outputs TRBD2, but without DNA this stays unchecked. The CDR3 has 15 amino acids. Germline V gene lookup returns CDR1 LGHNT and CDR2 FRNRAP. The CDR3 sequence is CASGLVPDLPYEQYF.

The chain is built from TRBV4-1 and TRBJ2-1. The CDR3 spans 11 residues. From germline, CDR1 is MGHRA and CDR2 YSYEKL. The CDR3 here is CASSSWNEQFF.

The V and J genes are TRBV5-6 and TRBJ1-1. This CDR3 contains 13 residues. CDR1 and CDR2 from the germline V gene are SGHDT and YYEEEE. The CDR3 reads CASSLTVKGEAFF.

CDR3 region: CASSLFGSLQTSRNEQFF. The chain has TRBV5-1 and TRBJ2-1; absent DNA, TCRdb's TRBD2 call cannot be checked. In germline, CDR1 is SGHRS, CDR2 YFSETQ. The length of the CDR3 is 18 residues.

The chain carries TRBV15 and TRBJ2-1; TCRdb returns TRBD2, unconfirmable since there is no DNA. Germline V gene sequence: CDR1 LNHNV, CDR2 YYDKDF (reference sequence). The CDR3 contains 18 residues. CDR3 residues: CATSRGGISWTSSSEQFF.

This chain links TRBV5-6 with TRBJ1-4; TCRdb names TRBD1, which stays unverified in the absence of DNA. Germline values: CDR1 SGHDT, CDR2 YYEEEE. This CDR3 comprises 16 residues. The CDR3 loop reads CASSLLGRGTNEKLFF.

V is TRBV7-2 and J is TRBJ1-2; TCRdb selects TRBD1, and the lack of DNA leaves this call unchecked. Per germline, CDR1 SGHTA and CDR2 FQGNSA. This CDR3 region has 15 residues. The CDR3 protein is CASSLTGTGAGGYTF. The whole variable domain, filled in from reference TRBV7-2 and TRBJ1-2, reads GAGVSQSPSNKVTEKGKDVELRCDPISGHTALYWYRQSLGQGLEFLIYFQGNSAPDKSGLPSDRFSAERTGGSVSTLTIQRTQQEDSAVYLCASSLTGTGAGGYTFGSGTRLTVV.

The rearrangement uses TRBV20-1 and TRBJ2-3; TCRdb designates TRBD1, a call that cannot be tested without DNA. Per the germline V gene, CDR1 is DFQATT and CDR2 is SNEGSKA (reference sequence). The CDR3 is 13 amino acids. This chain's CDR3 is CSTEGVDLNTQYF.

The chain links TRBV2 to TRBJ2-3; TCRdb lists TRBD1, though no DNA is available to test this call. CDR1 SNHLY and CDR2 FYNNEI come from the germline V gene. The CDR3 spans 14 residues. This CDR3 reads CASFGGPPPDTQYF.

This rearrangement joins TRBV9 to TRBJ1-6. The CDR3 runs to 15 residues. In germline, CDR1 is SGDLS, CDR2 YYNGEE. This CDR3 is CASTRGDSYNSPLHF.